Listed below are T cell receptor beta chains from one sample, sequenced in a study of CD8 T cells in ankylosing spondylitis. MiXCR, run by TCRdb on the 5' RACE reads, gives a single entry per CDR3 protein. The sample has 200,000 to 300,000 distinct CDR3 sequences, roughly a tenth seen once; the top ten hold less than 3%. The sample comprised blood, either unsorted or a sorted T cell fraction (not recorded which). Receptor source: a male donor with ankylosing spondylitis or in good health (not recorded which). The CDR3 runs from the conserved cysteine through the conserved F or W. Fields, in order: clone size, V gene, J gene, D gene, CDR3 protein, CDR3 DNA. A D gene is named only where the DNA matches it firmly. A clone size is listed for some rows: how often the clone was seen (once, few, many), or a class if it is expanded.

clone size: many
V gene: TRBV2
J gene: TRBJ2-5
D gene: -
CDR3 protein: CASSERGRKEETQYF
CDR3 DNA: TGTGCCAGCAGTGAAAGGGGACGGAAAGAAGAGACCCAGTACTTC

clone size: many
V gene: TRBV25-1
J gene: TRBJ2-7
D gene: TRBD1
CDR3 protein: CASSARTGYEQYF
CDR3 DNA: TGTGCCAGCAGCGCCAGGACAGGGTACGAGCAGTACTTC

clone size: many
V gene: TRBV10-3
J gene: TRBJ2-3
D gene: -
CDR3 protein: CAIRTNDTQYF
CDR3 DNA: TGTGCCATCAGGACAAACGATACGCAGTATTTT

clone size: few
V gene: TRBV20-1
J gene: TRBJ2-3
D gene: TRBD1
CDR3 protein: CSAQTGTGMERQYF
CDR3 DNA: TGCAGTGCTCAGACCGGGACAGGGATGGAGCGGCAGTATTTT

clone size: many
V gene: TRBV7-9
J gene: TRBJ1-2
D gene: -
CDR3 protein: CASSRPQGMGGYTF
CDR3 DNA: TGTGCCAGCAGCCGTCCACAGGGAATGGGCGGCTACACCTTC

clone size: few
V gene: TRBV5-1
J gene: TRBJ2-5
D gene: -
CDR3 protein: CASSSRARQETQYF
CDR3 DNA: TGCGCCAGCAGCTCCCGGGCACGGCAAGAGACCCAGTACTTC

clone size: many
V gene: TRBV5-1
J gene: TRBJ2-1
D gene: -
CDR3 protein: CASSLDSPINNEQFF
CDR3 DNA: TGCGCCAGCAGCTTGGATAGTCCGATCAACAATGAGCAGTTCTTC

clone size: few
V gene: TRBV19
J gene: TRBJ2-7
D gene: TRBD2
CDR3 protein: CASSIMRGDYEQYF
CDR3 DNA: TGTGCCAGTAGTATCATGCGGGGGGACTACGAGCAGTACTTC

clone size: many
V gene: TRBV25-1
J gene: TRBJ1-2
D gene: -
CDR3 protein: CASSERIGNRNYYGYTF
CDR3 DNA: TGTGCCAGCAGTGAGAGGATTGGGAACAGAAACTACTATGGCTACACCTTC

clone size: many
V gene: TRBV15
J gene: TRBJ2-1
D gene: -
CDR3 protein: CATSRDRGGPNNEQFF
CDR3 DNA: TGTGCCACCAGCAGAGATCGGGGCGGGCCCAACAATGAGCAGTTCTTC

clone size: many
V gene: TRBV11-3
J gene: TRBJ2-5
D gene: TRBD1
CDR3 protein: CASSPGTGFQETQYF
CDR3 DNA: TGTGCCAGCAGTCCCGGGACAGGGTTCCAAGAGACCCAGTACTTC

clone size: many
V gene: TRBV2
J gene: TRBJ2-3
D gene: TRBD1
CDR3 protein: CASSEDRGPTDTQYF
CDR3 DNA: TGTGCCAGCAGTGAAGACAGGGGGCCGACAGATACGCAGTATTTT

clone size: -
V gene: TRBV12-3/TRBV12-4
J gene: TRBJ2-1
D gene: TRBD2
CDR3 protein: CASSPPPGLAEDNEQFF
CDR3 DNA: TGTGCCAGCAGTCCCCCTCCGGGACTAGCGGAGGACAATGAGCAGTTCTTC

clone size: many
V gene: TRBV5-1
J gene: TRBJ1-1
D gene: -
CDR3 protein: CASSSSGTPNTEAFF
CDR3 DNA: TGCGCCAGCAGCTCCAGCGGGACACCGAACACTGAAGCTTTCTTT

clone size: many
V gene: TRBV29-1
J gene: TRBJ2-1
D gene: TRBD1
CDR3 protein: CSVAGGDEQFF
CDR3 DNA: TGCAGCGTTGCAGGGGGCGATGAGCAGTTCTTC

clone size: many
V gene: TRBV20-1
J gene: TRBJ2-7
D gene: -
CDR3 protein: CSATSPKRGYEQYF
CDR3 DNA: TGCAGTGCTACATCGCCCAAACGGGGGTACGAGCAGTACTTC

clone size: many
V gene: TRBV24-1
J gene: TRBJ2-3
D gene: -
CDR3 protein: CATSDRSDSPDTQYF
CDR3 DNA: TGTGCCACCAGTGATCGGTCGGACTCGCCAGATACGCAGTATTTT

clone size: many
V gene: TRBV7-9
J gene: TRBJ1-2
D gene: -
CDR3 protein: CASSQSVEGYGYTF
CDR3 DNA: TGTGCCAGCAGCCAATCCGTCGAGGGATATGGCTACACCTTC

clone size: many
V gene: TRBV7-2
J gene: TRBJ2-5
D gene: -
CDR3 protein: CASSSSFIYQETQYF
CDR3 DNA: TGTGCCAGCAGCTCATCGTTTATTTACCAAGAGACCCAGTACTTC

clone size: many
V gene: TRBV28
J gene: TRBJ1-1
D gene: -
CDR3 protein: CASSLRRVSAGKAFF
CDR3 DNA: TGTGCCAGCAGTTTACGCAGGGTTTCGGCGGGGAAAGCTTTCTTT

clone size: few
V gene: TRBV20-1
J gene: TRBJ2-1
D gene: TRBD2
CDR3 protein: CSAYLSGRRNEQFF
CDR3 DNA: TGCAGTGCATACCTCAGCGGGAGAAGGAATGAGCAGTTCTTC

clone size: few
V gene: TRBV5-1
J gene: TRBJ2-5
D gene: TRBD1
CDR3 protein: CASSLQGAGETQYF
CDR3 DNA: TGCGCCAGCAGCTTGCAGGGGGCAGGAGAGACCCAGTACTTC